The 32 T cell receptor beta chains in this list originate from one sample, sequenced in a study of T cell repertoires in cytomegalovirus infection. For these receptors, no antigen is known. TCRdb ran MiXCR on the reads and lists one entry per CDR3 protein. Counted here are approximately 990,000 distinct CDR3 sequences, approximately 30% occurring once; the ten biggest clones make up 13%. The sequenced sample was cultured CD8+ T cells from PBMCs, obtained from culture after CMV antigen stimulation. Source of these receptors: a human donor in good health (CMV status not recorded). Some clones in this sample may be carry-over from other donors' samples.

This chain connects TRBV28 to TRBJ1-5; weak D call: TRBD1 (5 bases). This CDR3 has 13 amino acids. With 9 bases removed from V and 5 bases from J, the gap between germline ends came to 14 bases. Per germline, CDR1 MDHEN and CDR2 SYDVKM. The CDR3: CASGDREDQPQHF. The CDR3 DNA sequence: TGTGCCAGTGGGGACCGGGAAGATCAGCCCCAGCATTTT.

This clonotype has a count of ten or more. The chain carries TRBV7-9 and TRBJ2-1; 7 bases are a match to TRBD1. V was clipped by 5 bases and J by 8 bases; unmatched bases: 9. The CDR3 covers 14 residues. Looked up from germline, CDR1 is SEHNR and CDR2 is FQNEAQ (reference sequence). CDR3: CASSQTQGIDEQFF. The CDR3 DNA reads TGTGCCAGCAGCCAAACACAGGGGATCGATGAGCAGTTCTTC.

The chain is built from TRBV7-6 and TRBJ2-1, with 7 bases aligning to TRBD1. J was trimmed by 6 bases and V by 5 bases; bases with no gene match: 7. The CDR3 spans 14 residues. In germline, CDR1 is SGHVS, CDR2 FNYEAQ. This chain's CDR3 is CASSDGTVVNEQFF. Here the CDR3 DNA reads TGTGCCAGCAGCGACGGGACAGTTGTCAATGAGCAGTTCTTC. Supplemented by reference TRBV7-6 and TRBJ2-1, the full variable domain reads GAGVSQSPRYKVTKRGQDVALRCDPISGHVSLYWYRQALGQGPEFLTYFNYEAQQDKSGLPNDRFSAERPEGSISTLTIQRTEQRDSAMYRCASSDGTVVNEQFFGPGTRLTVL.

The chain employs TRBV27 and TRBJ2-7; D is possibly TRBD1 (6 bases). With 4 bases removed from V and 5 bases from J, the gap between germline ends came to 18 bases. The CDR3 is 15 residues long. Germline V lookup: CDR1 MNHEY, CDR2 SMNVEV (reference sequence). The CDR3 sequence: CASSSYGQRRDEQYF. CDR3 nucleotide sequence: TGTGCCAGCAGTTCATACGGACAGCGGCGGGACGAGCAGTACTTC.

The chain joins TRBV3-1 to TRBJ1-5; D remains unclear. V shed 0 bases and J shed 7 bases, with 7 bases lying between them. The CDR3 length is 13 residues. Germline V gene lookup returns CDR1 LGHDT and CDR2 YNNKEL (reference sequence). The CDR3 DNA sequence: TGTGCCAGCAGCCAAGATAAGTGGCAGCCCCAGCATTTT. Protein: CASSQDKWQPQHF. Full variable domain (remainder filled in from reference TRBV3-1 and TRBJ1-5): DTAVSQTPKYLVTQMGNDKSIKCEQNLGHDTMYWYKQDSKKFLKIMFSYNNKELIINETVPNRFSPKSPDKAHLNLHINSLELGDSAVYFCASSQDKWQPQHFGDGTRLSIL.

This clonotype was counted only a few times. The J gene is TRBJ2-1, the V gene TRBV7-9; TRBD1 is a possible D gene (6 bases). The CDR3 contains 11 residues. Germline CDR1 is SEHNR and CDR2 is FQNEAQ (reference sequence). The V and J ends lost 3 bases and 13 bases respectively, with 10 bases between them. This CDR3 is CASSFGDNQFF. In nucleotides, the CDR3 is TGTGCCAGCAGCTTCGGGGACAACCAGTTCTTC.

This clonotype was seen just once. The rearrangement links TRBV20-1 to TRBJ1-2, with 9 bases matching TRBD1. Germline CDR1 DFQATT, CDR2 SNEGSKA (reference sequence). This CDR3 contains 17 residues. With 6 bases clipped from V and 1 base from J, the junction kept 15 bases outside the gene matches. Here the CDR3 reads CSAPSRDRVTYNYGYTF. CDR3 DNA: TGCAGTGCCCCTTCCCGGGACAGGGTAACCTATAACTATGGCTACACCTTC.

This sequence joins TRBV5-4 and TRBJ2-5; TRBD1 agrees at 8 bases. The germline V gene encodes CDR1 SGHNT and CDR2 YYREEE (reference sequence). V dropped 1 base and J dropped 3; count of bases not matched to a gene: 2. CDR3 length: 14 amino acids. DNA for the CDR3: TGTGCCAGCAGCTTGCTGGGACAGGAAGAGACCCAGTACTTC. Its translation is CASSLLGQEETQYF. The whole variable domain, filled in from reference TRBV5-4 and TRBJ2-5, reads ETGVTQSPTHLIKTRGQQVTLRCSSQSGHNTVSWYQQALGQGPQFIFQYYREEENGRGNFPPRFSGLQFPNYSSELNVNALELDDSALYLCASSLLGQEETQYFGPGTRLLVL.

This chain connects TRBV4-1 to TRBJ2-3; D remains unclear. Deletions cut 1 base from V and 4 bases from J, with 6 bases between. This CDR3 has 13 residues. Per germline, CDR1 MGHRA and CDR2 YSYEKL. The CDR3 sequence is CASSQVSPDTQYF. The CDR3 nucleotides read TGCGCCAGCAGCCAAGTGAGTCCAGATACGCAGTATTTT.

This clonotype was seen a handful of times. The J gene is TRBJ1-2, the V gene TRBV10-3; TRBD1 might be the D (5 bases). The CDR3 runs 14 residues. Germline V lookup: CDR1 ENHRY, CDR2 SYGVKD. The V end was cut by 0 bases, the J end by 6 bases, with 11 bases between. Here the CDR3 DNA reads TGTGCCATCAGTGAGTCGACTGGGACGGATGGCTACACCTTC. This gives the protein CAISESTGTDGYTF.

This clonotype appeared a few times. This rearrangement joins TRBV6-5 to TRBJ2-3; D is possibly TRBD1 (6 bases). Germline CDR1 is MNHEY and CDR2 is SVGAGI. The V gene lost 0 bases and the J gene lost 7 bases, with 14 bases spanning the gap. The CDR3 totals 15 residues. Written as DNA, the CDR3 is TGTGCCAGCAGTTACTCGAGGCAGGGGCAGAATACGCAGTATTTT. Residues: CASSYSRQGQNTQYF.

The chain employs TRBV6-5 and TRBJ2-1; D possibly corresponds to TRBD2 (6 bases). V dropped 5 bases and J dropped 14 bases, with 13 bases sitting between them. The CDR3 spans 11 residues. CDR1 and CDR2 (germline): MNHEY, SVGAGI. CDR3 sequence: CASSHPPGEFF. In DNA, the CDR3 is TGTGCCAGCAGTCACCCCCCGGGGGAGTTCTTC.

CDR3 residues: CSALSDRDYGYTF. The CDR3 coding sequence is TGCAGTGCTCTCTCGGACAGGGACTATGGCTACACCTTC. The chain carries TRBV20-1 and TRBJ1-2; 8 positions match TRBD1. The CDR3 is made up of 13 amino acids. The V segment lost 5 bases and the J segment 3 bases; nucleotides outside the gene matches: 5. Germline CDR1 DFQATT, CDR2 SNEGSKA (reference sequence).

This clonotype was found once. The chain joins TRBV5-1 to TRBJ1-1; no reliable D call. V was cut by 4 bases and J by 1 base, with 14 bases left in between. The CDR3 has 15 residues. CDR1 is SGHRS and CDR2 is YFSETQ in the germline V gene. The CDR3 sequence: CASSTSLGQNTEAFF. The CDR3 DNA is TGCGCCAGCAGCACAAGCCTAGGGCAGAACACTGAAGCTTTCTTT.

The J gene is TRBJ1-1, the V gene TRBV6-2 or TRBV6-3; perhaps TRBD1 as D (5 bases). This CDR3 is 17 amino acids long. V lost 6 bases to trimming and J lost 0 bases, with 20 bases between them. CDR1 and CDR2 (germline): MNHEY, SVGEGT. As DNA, the CDR3 is TGTGCCAGCAGCTTTATGGGGACGGTGCCTATGAACACTGAAGCTTTCTTT. Translation gives CASSFMGTVPMNTEAFF.

This clonotype was counted a few times. J is TRBJ2-3 and V is TRBV28; tentatively, D is TRBD1 (5 bases). CDR1 is MDHEN and CDR2 is SYDVKM in the germline V gene. The CDR3 is 15 amino acids. V dropped 3 bases and J dropped 2 bases, with 12 bases sitting between them. In nucleotides, the CDR3 is TGTGCCAGCAGTTTGAACAGGTACCCCACAGATACGCAGTATTTT. This encodes CASSLNRYPTDTQYF.

This clonotype has just a few counts. This chain uses TRBV19 with TRBJ2-1, with D hard to call. Trimming removed 2 bases from V and 0 bases from J, with 8 bases in between. Looked up from germline, CDR1 is LNHDA and CDR2 is SQIVND (reference sequence). The CDR3 length is 15 residues. The CDR3 here is CASSIPLVSYNEQFF. The CDR3 DNA sequence: TGTGCCAGTAGTATACCTCTCGTCTCCTACAATGAGCAGTTCTTC. The whole variable domain, filled in from reference TRBV19 and TRBJ2-1, reads DGGITQSPKYLFRKEGQNVTLSCEQNLNHDAMYWYRQDPGQGLRLIYYSQIVNDFQKGDIAEGYSVSREKKESFPLTVTSAQKNPTAFYLCASSIPLVSYNEQFFGPGTRLTVL.

This clonotype was detected ten times or more. V gene TRBV7-9 combines with J gene TRBJ2-1; the D gene is possibly TRBD2 (5 bases). V was cut by 3 bases and J by 6 bases, with 15 bases left in between. There are 15 residues in the CDR3. Germline CDR1 and CDR2: SEHNR and FQNEAQ (reference sequence). CDR3 sequence (DNA): TGTGCCAGCAGCTTTGTTCTTGAAGGGAGCAATGAGCAGTTCTTC. Translated, it gives CASSFVLEGSNEQFF.

The CDR3 region is CAISDGGDWTEAFF. The DNA for the CDR3 is TGTGCCATCAGTGACGGGGGAGACTGGACTGAAGCTTTCTTT. The chain carries TRBV10-3 and TRBJ1-1, with D maybe TRBD1 (5 bases). V was trimmed by 3 bases and J by 5 bases, leaving 13 bases between them. Germline CDR1 ENHRY, CDR2 SYGVKD. This CDR3 comprises 14 residues.

The chain has TRBV29-1 and TRBJ2-1; no clear D gene. Germline lookup yields CDR1 SQVTM and CDR2 ANQGSEA. Trimming took 6 bases from V and 2 from J, leaving 8 bases between them. This CDR3 has 12 amino acids. The CDR3 region is CSVDRPYNEQFF. Here the CDR3 DNA reads TGCAGCGTCGATAGACCCTACAATGAGCAGTTCTTC.

V gene TRBV7-9 combines with J gene TRBJ2-3; 8 positions agree with TRBD2. Germline V gives CDR1 SEHNR, CDR2 FQNEAQ (reference sequence). The CDR3 sequence is 18 residues long. V trimming: 5 bases; J trimming: 2 bases; junction bases outside the gene matches: 15. DNA of the CDR3: TGTGCCAGCAGCGCTCCCGGGGGGGGACCGGATACCACAGATACGCAGTATTTT. Residues: CASSAPGGGPDTTDTQYF. The variable domain in full, completed from reference TRBV7-9 and TRBJ2-3, reads DTGVSQNPRHKITKRGQNVTFRCDPISEHNRLYWYRQTLGQGPEFLTYFQNEAQLEKSRLLSDRFSAERPKGSFSTLEIQRTEQGDSAMYLCASSAPGGGPDTTDTQYFGPGTRLTVL.

With respect to this clonotype: This may arise from a read error, as a much more abundant clone is one base away. In DNA form, the CDR3 reads TGTGTCAGCAGCTACTCAGGGGTAGCGGGGGACAATGAGCAGTTCTTC. As protein: CVSSYSGVAGDNEQFF. The genes are TRBV7-6 and TRBJ2-1, with TRBD2 identical over 9 bases. Germline V gene data show CDR1 as SGHVS and CDR2 as FNYEAQ. The CDR3 contains 16 residues.

The rearrangement joins TRBV19 to TRBJ1-2; TRBD1 aligns across 8 bases. V lost 3 bases, J lost 2 bases, and 5 bases stayed unmatched. The CDR3 is made up of 15 amino acids. Germline V lookup: CDR1 LNHDA, CDR2 SQIVND (reference sequence). The CDR3 nucleotides read TGTGCCAGTAGTATTTCAGGGGGCAACAACTATGGCTACACCTTC. This codes for CASSISGGNNYGYTF.

The chain joins TRBV20-1 to TRBJ2-2, with 10 nucleotides matching TRBD2. With V trimmed by 2 bases and J by 4 bases, 4 bases remained unmatched. This CDR3 comprises 15 residues. CDR1 is DFQATT and CDR2 is SNEGSKA in the germline V gene (reference sequence). For the CDR3, the DNA is TGCAGTGCTAGACTAGCGGGGGCGGGCACCGGGGAGCTGTTTTTT. This sequence encodes CSARLAGAGTGELFF.

This clonotype was seen a handful of times. The chain links TRBV12-3 or TRBV12-4 to TRBJ2-5, with D perhaps matching TRBD1 (6 bases). The CDR3 contains 15 residues. The V end was cut by 5 bases, the J end by 5 bases, with 18 bases between. CDR3 in amino acids: CASSKQGFGSETQYF. CDR3 nucleotide sequence: TGTGCCAGCAGTAAACAGGGATTCGGGTCGGAGACCCAGTACTTC.

There are many counts of this clonotype. V and J are TRBV19 and TRBJ2-2, with D possibly matching TRBD2 (5 bases). V lost 3 bases, J lost 10 bases, and 9 bases lay in between. CDR1 LNHDA and CDR2 SQIVND come from the germline V gene (reference sequence). CDR3 length: 12 residues. CDR3 loop: CASSISGLELFF. The CDR3, as DNA: TGTGCCAGTAGTATTTCGGGGTTGGAGCTGTTTTTT.

This clonotype came up many times. V is TRBV7-2 and J is TRBJ2-1, with D unresolved. CDR3 size: 15 residues. Germline loops: CDR1 SGHTA, CDR2 FQGNSA. V gave up 5 bases and J gave up 6 bases, with 17 bases separating them. In nucleotides, the CDR3 is TGTGCCAGCAGCACGCCTAGAGTGGGCTCCAATGAGCAGTTCTTC. As protein: CASSTPRVGSNEQFF.

This chain joins TRBV5-6 and TRBJ2-7; TRBD2 might be the D (6 bases). CDR1 is SGHDT and CDR2 is YYEEEE in the germline V gene. Deletions cut 3 bases from V and 4 bases from J, with 14 bases between. This CDR3 is built from 14 residues. The chain's CDR3 is CASSYGTSSYEQYF. In DNA form, the CDR3 reads TGTGCCAGCAGCTACGGGACTTCCTCGTACGAGCAGTACTTC.

This clonotype was counted a few times. The chain is built from TRBV2 and TRBJ2-7, with D possibly matching TRBD2 (6 bases). From germline, CDR1 is SNHLY and CDR2 FYNNEI. Deletions cut 8 bases from V and 6 bases from J, with 23 bases between. The length of the CDR3 is 15 residues. The CDR3 DNA reads as TGTGCCAGCCCAGGGCGGGGTGGTCCCCCCGGCGAGCAGTACTTC. This sequence encodes CASPGRGGPPGEQYF.

The V call is TRBV6-1, the J call TRBJ1-2; D remains unclear. The CDR3 is 16 amino acids. Germline CDR1 reads MNHNS; CDR2 reads SASEGT. Between the trimmed V and J ends, which lost 0 bases and 1 base, there was a span of 12 bases. CDR3 sequence: CASSEARVQLNYGYTF. CDR3 coding DNA: TGTGCCAGCAGTGAAGCGCGAGTACAGCTTAACTATGGCTACACCTTC.

The V call is TRBV7-6, the J call TRBJ2-5, with D perhaps matching TRBD1 or TRBD2 (7 bases each). Germline V gene sequence: CDR1 SGHVS, CDR2 FNYEAQ. V lost 4 bases and J lost 1, with 16 bases in between. The CDR3 is made up of 16 amino acids. The CDR3 is CASSWGQGGTQETQYF. The CDR3 DNA follows: TGTGCCAGCAGCTGGGGCCAGGGGGGGACCCAAGAGACCCAGTACTTC.

The sample holds a few counts of this clonotype. This chain links TRBV7-6 with TRBJ2-3, with 9 bases that match TRBD1. J was trimmed by 0 bases and V by 0 bases; bases with no gene match: 7. This CDR3 contains 18 residues. Per germline, CDR1 SGHVS and CDR2 FNYEAQ. The CDR3: CASSLAGTGLVSTDTQYF. CDR3 DNA: TGTGCCAGCAGCTTAGCCGGGACAGGGCTCGTTAGCACAGATACGCAGTATTTT.